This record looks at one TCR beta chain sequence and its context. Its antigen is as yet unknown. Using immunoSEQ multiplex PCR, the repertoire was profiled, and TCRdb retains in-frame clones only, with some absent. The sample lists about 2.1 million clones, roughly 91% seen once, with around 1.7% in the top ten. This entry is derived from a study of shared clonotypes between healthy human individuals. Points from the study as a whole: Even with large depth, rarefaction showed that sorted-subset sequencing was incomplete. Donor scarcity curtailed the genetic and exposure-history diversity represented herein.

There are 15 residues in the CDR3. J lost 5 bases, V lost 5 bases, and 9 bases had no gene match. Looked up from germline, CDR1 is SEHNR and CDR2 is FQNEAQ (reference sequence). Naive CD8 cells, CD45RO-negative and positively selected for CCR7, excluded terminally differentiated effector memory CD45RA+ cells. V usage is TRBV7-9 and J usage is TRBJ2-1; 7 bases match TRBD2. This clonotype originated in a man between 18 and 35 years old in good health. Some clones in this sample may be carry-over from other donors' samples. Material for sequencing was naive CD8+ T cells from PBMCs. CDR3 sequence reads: CASSTMSGEDNEQFF. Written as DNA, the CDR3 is TGTGCCAGCAGCACCATGAGCGGGGAAGACAATGAGCAGTTCTTC.